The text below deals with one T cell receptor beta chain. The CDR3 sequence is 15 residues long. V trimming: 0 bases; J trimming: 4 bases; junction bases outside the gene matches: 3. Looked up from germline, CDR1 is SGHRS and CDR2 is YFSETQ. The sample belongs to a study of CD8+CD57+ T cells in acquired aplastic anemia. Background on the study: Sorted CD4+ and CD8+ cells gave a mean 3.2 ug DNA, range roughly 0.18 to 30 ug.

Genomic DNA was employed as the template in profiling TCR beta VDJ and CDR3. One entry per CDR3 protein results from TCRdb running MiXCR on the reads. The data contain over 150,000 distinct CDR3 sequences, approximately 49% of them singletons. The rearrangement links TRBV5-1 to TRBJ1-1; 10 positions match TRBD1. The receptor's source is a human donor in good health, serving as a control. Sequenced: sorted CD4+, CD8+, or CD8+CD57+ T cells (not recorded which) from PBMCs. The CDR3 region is CASSLGTGGATEAFF. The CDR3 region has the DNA TGCGCCAGCAGCTTGGGGACAGGGGGGGCCACTGAAGCTTTCTTT. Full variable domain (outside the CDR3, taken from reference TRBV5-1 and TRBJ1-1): KAGVTQTPRYLIKTRGQQVTLSCSPISGHRSVSWYQQTPGQGLQFLFEYFSETQRNKGNFPGRFSGRQFSNSRSEMNVSTLELGDSALYLCASSLGTGGATEAFFGQGTRLTVV.